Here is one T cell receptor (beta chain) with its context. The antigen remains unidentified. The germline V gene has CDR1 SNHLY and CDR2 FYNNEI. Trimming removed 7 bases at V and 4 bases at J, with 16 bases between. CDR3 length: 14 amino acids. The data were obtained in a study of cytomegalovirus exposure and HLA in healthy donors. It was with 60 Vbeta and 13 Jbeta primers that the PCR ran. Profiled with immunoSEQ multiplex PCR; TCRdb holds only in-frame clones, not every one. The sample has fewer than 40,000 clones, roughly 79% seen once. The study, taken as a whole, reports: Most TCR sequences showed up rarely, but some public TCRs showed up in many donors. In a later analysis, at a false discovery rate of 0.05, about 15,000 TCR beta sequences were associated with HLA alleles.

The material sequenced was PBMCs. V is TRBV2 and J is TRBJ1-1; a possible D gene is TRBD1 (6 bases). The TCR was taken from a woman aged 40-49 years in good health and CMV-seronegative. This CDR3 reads CASNGLNRATEAFF. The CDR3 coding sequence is TGTGCCAGCAATGGATTGAACAGGGCCACTGAAGCTTTCTTT. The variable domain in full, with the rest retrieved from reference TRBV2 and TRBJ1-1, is EPEVTQTPSHQVTQMGQEVILRCVPISNHLYFYWYRQILGQKVEFLVSFYNNEISEKSEIFDDQFSVERPDGSNFTLKIRSTKLEDSAMYFCASNGLNRATEAFFGQGTRLTVV.